The 22 T cell receptor beta chains given below trace back to one sample, sequenced in a study of tumour-infiltrating T cells in Burkitt lymphoma. Repertoires were generated with immunoSEQ multiplex PCR, while TCRdb's copy carries only in-frame clones and drops some. This sample has around 6,500 clones, with roughly 17% found just once. The material sequenced was tumor tissue. These receptors all stem from a human donor with diffuse large B-cell lymphoma.

The chain uses TRBV7-3 and TRBJ1-1, with D possibly matching TRBD1 (5 bases). The germline gives CDR1 SGHTA, CDR2 FQGTGA. The CDR3 loop spans 15 amino acids. Trimming shortened V by 1 base and J by 8 bases, and 17 bases separated the two germline ends. The CDR3 coding sequence is TGTGCCAGCAGCTTAAACCCGGACACGGACTTAGAAGCTTTCTTT. Its protein product is CASSLNPDTDLEAFF.

The table lists this clone with a few counts. The chain is built from TRBV20-1 and TRBJ2-1; D unresolved. The V gene lost 3 bases and the J gene lost 6 bases, with 3 bases spanning the gap. Germline CDR1 and CDR2: DFQATT and SNEGSKA (reference sequence). The CDR3 covers 10 residues. CDR3 amino acids: CSARVNEQFF. CDR3 coding DNA: TGCAGTGCTAGGGTCAATGAGCAGTTCTTC.

The chain joins TRBV7-9 to TRBJ2-5, with TRBD2 identical over 9 bases. The CDR3 sequence is 16 residues long. Germline values: CDR1 SEHNR, CDR2 FQNEAQ (reference sequence). V shed 0 bases, J shed 7 bases, and the junction held 9 bases outside the gene matches. The CDR3 loop is CASSLAGLAVRVTQYF. In DNA form, the CDR3 reads TGTGCCAGCAGCTTAGCGGGACTAGCTGTGCGGGTGACCCAGTACTTC. Based on the CDR3 plus reference TRBV7-9 and TRBJ2-5, the full variable domain is DTGVSQNPRHKITKRGQNVTFRCDPISEHNRLYWYRQTLGQGPEFLTYFQNEAQLEKSRLLSDRFSAERPKGSFSTLEIQRTEQGDSAMYLCASSLAGLAVRVTQYFGPGTRLLVL.

This sequence joins TRBV7-2 and TRBJ2-7; D may be TRBD1 or TRBD2 (5 bases each). Trimming cost V 8 bases and J 1 base, with 15 bases left between them. Germline CDR1 reads SGHTA; CDR2 reads FQGNSA. The CDR3 runs 14 residues. DNA of the CDR3: TGTGCCAGCGGTCAAGGGACCCTTTCCTACGAGCAGTACTTC. This gives the protein CASGQGTLSYEQYF.

This rearrangement joins TRBV7-9 to TRBJ1-1; perhaps TRBD1 as D (5 bases). CDR1 is SEHNR, CDR2 FQNEAQ, per germline (reference sequence). The CDR3 contains 13 residues. The V gene lost 3 bases and the J gene lost 8 bases, with 13 bases spanning the gap. Here the CDR3 DNA reads TGTGCCAGCAGCTTTTGGGGGGACGGGGAAGCTTTCTTT. Translation gives CASSFWGDGEAFF.

This clone was counted only a few times. The chain joins TRBV4-2 to TRBJ2-7, with a possible D match to TRBD2 (6 bases). Germline V gene data show CDR1 as LGHNA and CDR2 as YNFKEQ. The V end lost 1 base, the J end lost 4 bases, and 8 bases lay between the germline ends. This CDR3 comprises 13 residues. The CDR3 region is CASSQGTNYEQYF. The CDR3 DNA follows: TGTGCCAGCAGCCAAGGGACTAATTACGAGCAGTACTTC.

V is TRBV15 and J is TRBJ2-3; 12 nucleotides agree with TRBD2. V lost 1 base, J lost 5 bases, and 4 bases stayed unmatched. The CDR3 length is 16 residues. Per germline, CDR1 LNHNV and CDR2 YYDKDF (reference sequence). The CDR3 spells CATSRGTSGILDTQYF. DNA of the CDR3: TGTGCCACCAGCAGAGGGACTAGCGGGATTTTAGATACGCAGTATTTT.

V gene TRBV6-6 combines with J gene TRBJ1-2, with no clear D. Trimming removed 0 bases from V and 1 base from J, with 6 bases in between. This CDR3 region has 14 residues. Germline V gene lookup returns CDR1 MNHNY and CDR2 SVGAGI (reference sequence). The CDR3 protein is CASSYSGVNYGYTF. The CDR3 nucleotides are TGTGCCAGCAGTTACTCTGGGGTTAACTATGGCTACACCTTC.

The chain couples TRBV10-2 to TRBJ2-5; TRBD2 might be the D (6 bases). V was pared by 8 bases and J by 5 bases, with 18 bases between. The CDR3 sequence is 14 residues long. Germline lookup yields CDR1 WSHSY and CDR2 SAAADI. The DNA of the CDR3 is TGCGCCAGCCGAGACTTGGCGGAGGGGGAGACCCAGTACTTC. Translation: CASRDLAEGETQYF.

The chain has TRBV9 and TRBJ2-1, with D perhaps matching TRBD2 (6 bases). The germline V gene encodes CDR1 SGDLS and CDR2 YYNGEE. This CDR3 is 16 amino acids long. V was pared by 4 bases and J by 1 base, with 15 bases between. This chain's CDR3 is CASSPPGSASYNEQFF. Written as DNA, the CDR3 is TGTGCCAGCAGCCCTCCCGGGAGTGCATCCTACAATGAGCAGTTCTTC.

The chain links TRBV4-1 to TRBJ1-4; 8 positions agree with TRBD1. The CDR3 sequence is 16 residues long. The V and J ends lost 1 base and 6 bases, in that order; junction bases with no gene match: 7. Germline CDR1 MGHRA, CDR2 YSYEKL. In nucleotides, the CDR3 is TGCGCCAGCAGCCAAGCCGACAGGGGATTTGATGAAAAACTGTTTTTT. Translating it yields CASSQADRGFDEKLFF.

This clone was observed a few times. The genes are TRBV5-6 and TRBJ1-2; D is ambiguous. Between the trimmed V and J ends, which lost 4 bases and 3 bases, there was a span of 16 bases. This CDR3 contains 15 residues. Per the germline V gene, CDR1 is SGHDT and CDR2 is YYEEEE. The CDR3 DNA reads as TGTGCCAGCAGCCGATTCCAGCGGGCTGACTATGGCTACACCTTC. This codes for CASSRFQRADYGYTF.

This rearrangement joins TRBV29-1 to TRBJ2-7; a weak D match, TRBD2 (7 bases). The V end lost 6 bases, the J end lost 4 bases, and 22 bases lay between the germline ends. CDR1 and CDR2 (germline): SQVTM, ANQGSEA. This CDR3 has 15 residues. In nucleotides, the CDR3 is TGCAGCGTGATAGATCCACAGGGAGGGGGATACGAGCAGTACTTC. Translation gives CSVIDPQGGGYEQYF.

The chain has TRBV7-9 and TRBJ2-7; the D is unclear. Per germline, CDR1 SEHNR and CDR2 FQNEAQ (reference sequence). The CDR3 has 12 residues. V lost 4 bases and J 2 bases, leaving 6 bases between the germline ends. For the CDR3, the DNA is TGTGCCAGCAGCTCTCAACCCTACGAGCAGTACTTC. Translation gives CASSSQPYEQYF.

This clone was counted between two and nine times. This rearrangement joins TRBV29-1 to TRBJ2-5; D is uncertain. Trimming took 4 bases from V and 4 from J, leaving 10 bases between them. This CDR3 comprises 12 residues. Germline-derived CDR1 and CDR2 are SQVTM and ANQGSEA. This chain's CDR3 is CSVGGDRETQYF. CDR3 in DNA: TGCAGCGTTGGCGGAGATCGAGAGACCCAGTACTTC.

The chain has TRBV30 and TRBJ2-3; weak D call: TRBD2 (6 bases). Germline CDR1 is GTSNPN and CDR2 is SVGIG (reference sequence). V was clipped by 8 bases and J by 0 bases, with 18 bases between them. CDR3 size: 15 residues. CDR3 in amino acids: CARSFSGQSTDTQYF. CDR3 DNA sequence: TGTGCCCGAAGTTTTAGCGGCCAGAGCACAGATACGCAGTATTTT.

V gene TRBV4-1 combines with J gene TRBJ2-7, with D tentatively TRBD2 (6 bases). CDR1 MGHRA and CDR2 YSYEKL come from the germline V gene. Trimming took 8 bases from V and 5 from J, leaving 10 bases between them. The CDR3 is 11 amino acids. CDR3 nucleotide sequence: TGCGCCAGCCGCGGGGTCCACGAGCAGTACTTC. This encodes CASRGVHEQYF.

In this sample, this clone turned up a few times. The CDR3 here is CASRRVALEQYF. CDR3 sequence (DNA): TGTGCCAGCCGAAGGGTCGCCCTTGAGCAGTACTTC. The chain employs TRBV6-1 and TRBJ2-7, with D unclear. Germline-derived CDR1 and CDR2 are MNHNS and SASEGT. The V gene lost 8 bases and the J gene lost 7 bases, with 15 bases spanning the gap. This CDR3 is 12 amino acids long.

This clone has more than one count but fewer than ten. The rearrangement joins TRBV7-6 to TRBJ2-7; 7 bases agree with TRBD1. Trimming took 5 bases from V and 2 from J; bases not matched to a gene: 3. The CDR3 is 13 residues long. Germline loops: CDR1 SGHVS, CDR2 FNYEAQ. This chain's CDR3 is CASSRDSTYEQYF. CDR3 sequence (DNA): TGTGCCAGCAGCCGGGACAGTACCTACGAGCAGTACTTC. The entire variable domain, with the rest obtained from reference TRBV7-6 and TRBJ2-7, is as follows: GAGVSQSPRYKVTKRGQDVALRCDPISGHVSLYWYRQALGQGPEFLTYFNYEAQQDKSGLPNDRFSAERPEGSISTLTIQRTEQRDSAMYRCASSRDSTYEQYFGPGTRLTVT.

The table lists this clone with a few counts. The chain links TRBV5-1 to TRBJ2-7; D call uncertain. The CDR3 sequence is 12 residues long. Per germline, CDR1 SGHRS and CDR2 YFSETQ. Trimming removed 0 bases from V and 3 bases from J, with 4 bases in between. CDR3 region: CASSLDNYEQYF. For the CDR3, the DNA is TGCGCCAGCAGCTTGGACAACTACGAGCAGTACTTC. Using reference TRBV5-1 and TRBJ2-7 for the parts outside the CDR3, the full variable domain is KAGVTQTPRYLIKTRGQQVTLSCSPISGHRSVSWYQQTPGQGLQFLFEYFSETQRNKGNFPGRFSGRQFSNSRSEMNVSTLELGDSALYLCASSLDNYEQYFGPGTRLTVT.

The chain employs TRBV4-2 and TRBJ2-7, with TRBD1 matching over 9 bases. The germline gives CDR1 LGHNA, CDR2 YNFKEQ. With V trimmed by 4 bases and J by 2 bases, 9 bases remained unmatched. The CDR3 has 16 amino acids. The CDR3 region has the DNA TGTGCCAGCAGCCCAAAAGGGGGGGACAGGGCCTACGAGCAGTACTTC. It yields the protein CASSPKGGDRAYEQYF.

The rearrangement joins TRBV6-1 to TRBJ2-1, with D perhaps matching TRBD2 (6 bases). The CDR3 length is 18 residues. Germline CDR1 is MNHNS and CDR2 is SASEGT. The V and J ends lost 4 bases and 0 bases respectively, with 19 bases between them. This CDR3 is CASSGDPGTLSSYNEQFF. As DNA, the CDR3 is TGTGCCAGCAGTGGCGATCCCGGGACTCTGAGCTCCTACAATGAGCAGTTCTTC.